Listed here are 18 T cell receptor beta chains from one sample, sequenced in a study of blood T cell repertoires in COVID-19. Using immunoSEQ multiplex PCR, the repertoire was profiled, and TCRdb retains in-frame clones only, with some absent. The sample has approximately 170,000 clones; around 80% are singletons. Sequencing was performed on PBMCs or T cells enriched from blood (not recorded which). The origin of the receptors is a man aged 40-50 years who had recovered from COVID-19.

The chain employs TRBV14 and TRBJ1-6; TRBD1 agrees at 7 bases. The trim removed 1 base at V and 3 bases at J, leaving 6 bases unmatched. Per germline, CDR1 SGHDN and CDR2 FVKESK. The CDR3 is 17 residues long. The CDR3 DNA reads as TGTGCCAGCAGCCAAGCCGAACAGGGGCTCTATAATTCACCCCTCCACTTT. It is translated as CASSQAEQGLYNSPLHF.

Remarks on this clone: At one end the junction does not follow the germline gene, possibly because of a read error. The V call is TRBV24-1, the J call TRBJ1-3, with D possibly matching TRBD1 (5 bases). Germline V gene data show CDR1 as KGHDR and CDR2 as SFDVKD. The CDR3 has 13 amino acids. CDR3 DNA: TGTGCCGCCAGCTGGGGGGCTGGAAACACCATATATTTT. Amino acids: CAASWGAGNTIYF.

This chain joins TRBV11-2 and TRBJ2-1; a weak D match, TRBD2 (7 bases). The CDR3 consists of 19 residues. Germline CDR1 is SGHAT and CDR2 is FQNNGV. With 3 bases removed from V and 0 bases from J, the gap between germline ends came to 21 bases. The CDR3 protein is CASSFGGGGRRSSYNEQFF. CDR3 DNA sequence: TGTGCCAGCAGCTTTGGTGGGGGGGGGCGCAGAAGCTCCTACAATGAGCAGTTCTTC.

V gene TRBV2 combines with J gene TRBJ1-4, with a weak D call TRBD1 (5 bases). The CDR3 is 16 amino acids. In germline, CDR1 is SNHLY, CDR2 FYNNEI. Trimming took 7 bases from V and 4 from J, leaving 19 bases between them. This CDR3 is CASKEQGAWINEKLFF. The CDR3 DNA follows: TGTGCCAGCAAAGAGCAGGGTGCGTGGATTAATGAAAAACTGTTTTTT.

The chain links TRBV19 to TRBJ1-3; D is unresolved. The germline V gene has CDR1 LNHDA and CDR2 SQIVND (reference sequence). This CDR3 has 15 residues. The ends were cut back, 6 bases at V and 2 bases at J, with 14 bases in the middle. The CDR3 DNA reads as TGTGCCAGTAGCCCCCAGGCCGGGGCTGGAAACACCATATATTTT. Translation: CASSPQAGAGNTIYF.

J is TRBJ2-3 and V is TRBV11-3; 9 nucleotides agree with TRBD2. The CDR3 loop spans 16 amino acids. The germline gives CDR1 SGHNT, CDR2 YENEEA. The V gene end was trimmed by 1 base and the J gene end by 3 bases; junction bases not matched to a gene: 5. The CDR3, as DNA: TGTGCCAGCAGCTTAGGAGGCGGGGGGGCGACAGATACGCAGTATTTT. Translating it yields CASSLGGGGATDTQYF.

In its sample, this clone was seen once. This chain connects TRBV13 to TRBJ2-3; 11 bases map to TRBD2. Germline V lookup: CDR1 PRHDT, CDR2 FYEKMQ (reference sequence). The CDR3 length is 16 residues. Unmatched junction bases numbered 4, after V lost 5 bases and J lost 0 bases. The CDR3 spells CASSPGTSGSTDTQYF. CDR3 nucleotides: TGTGCCAGCAGCCCCGGGACTAGCGGTAGCACAGATACGCAGTATTTT.

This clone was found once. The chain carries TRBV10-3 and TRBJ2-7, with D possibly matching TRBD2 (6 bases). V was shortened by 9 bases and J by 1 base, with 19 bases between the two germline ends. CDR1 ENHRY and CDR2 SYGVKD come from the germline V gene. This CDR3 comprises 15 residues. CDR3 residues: CAISTTRSLSYEQYF. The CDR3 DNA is TGTGCCATTAGTACGACTAGAAGTTTGTCCTACGAGCAGTACTTC.

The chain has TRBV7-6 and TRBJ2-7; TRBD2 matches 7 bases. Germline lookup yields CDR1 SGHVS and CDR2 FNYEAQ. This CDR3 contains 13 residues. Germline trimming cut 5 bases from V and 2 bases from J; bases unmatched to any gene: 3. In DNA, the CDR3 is TGTGCCAGCAGCGGGGGGAGGGCCTACGAGCAGTACTTC. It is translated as CASSGGRAYEQYF.

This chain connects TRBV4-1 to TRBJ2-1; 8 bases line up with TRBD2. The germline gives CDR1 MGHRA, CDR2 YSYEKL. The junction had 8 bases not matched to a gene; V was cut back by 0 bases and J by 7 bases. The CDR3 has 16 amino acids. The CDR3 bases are TGCGCCAGCAGCCAAGATTGGGGGACTAGTGAGAATGAGCAGTTCTTC. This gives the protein CASSQDWGTSENEQFF.

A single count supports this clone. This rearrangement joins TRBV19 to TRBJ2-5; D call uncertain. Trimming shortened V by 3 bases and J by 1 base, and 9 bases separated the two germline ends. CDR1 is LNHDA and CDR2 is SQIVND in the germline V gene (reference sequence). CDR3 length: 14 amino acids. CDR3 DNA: TGTGCCAGTAGTATCCGGGTACTCCAAGAGACCCAGTACTTC. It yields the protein CASSIRVLQETQYF.

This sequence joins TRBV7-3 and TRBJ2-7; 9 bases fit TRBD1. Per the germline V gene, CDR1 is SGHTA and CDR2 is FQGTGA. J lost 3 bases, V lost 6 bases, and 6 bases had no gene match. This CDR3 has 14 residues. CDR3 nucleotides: TGTGCCAGCAGTCCCGGGACAGGGAGCTACGAGCAGTACTTC. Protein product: CASSPGTGSYEQYF. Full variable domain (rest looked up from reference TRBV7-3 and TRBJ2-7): GAGVSQTPSNKVTEKGKYVELRCDPISGHTALYWYRQSLGQGPEFLIYFQGTGAADDSGLPNDRFFAVRPEGSVSTLKIQRTERGDSAVYLCASSPGTGSYEQYFGPGTRLTVT.

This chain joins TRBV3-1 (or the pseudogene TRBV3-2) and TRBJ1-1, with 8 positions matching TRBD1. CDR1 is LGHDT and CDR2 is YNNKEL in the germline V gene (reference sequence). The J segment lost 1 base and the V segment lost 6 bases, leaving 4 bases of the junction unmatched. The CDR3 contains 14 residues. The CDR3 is CASRGTGANTEAFF. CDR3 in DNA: TGTGCCAGCAGGGGGACAGGCGCGAACACTGAAGCTTTCTTT.

As DNA, the CDR3 is TGTGCCAGCCGTTCATCAACGGCGGTTCAGCCCCAGCATTTT. It specifies CASRSSTAVQPQHF. V and J are TRBV28 and TRBJ1-5, with no clear D. Germline values: CDR1 MDHEN, CDR2 SYDVKM. With 8 bases removed from V and 6 bases from J, the gap between germline ends came to 17 bases. This CDR3 is 14 amino acids long. Full variable domain (remainder filled in from reference TRBV28 and TRBJ1-5): DVKVTQSSRYLVKRTGEKVFLECVQDMDHENMFWYRQDPGLGLRLIYFSYDVKMKEKGDIPEGYSVSREKKERFSLILESASTNQTSMYLCASRSSTAVQPQHFGDGTRLSIL.

CDR3 DNA sequence: TGCGCCAGCAGCTTACCCCAGGGGGATCTAGAGACCCAGTACTTC. Protein: CASSLPQGDLETQYF. V and J are TRBV5-1 and TRBJ2-5; TRBD1 agrees at 7 bases. V trimming: 2 bases; J trimming: 4 bases; junction bases outside the gene matches: 8. The CDR3 contains 15 residues. CDR1 and CDR2 from the germline V gene are SGHRS and YFSETQ. Supplemented by reference TRBV5-1 and TRBJ2-5, the full variable domain reads KAGVTQTPRYLIKTRGQQVTLSCSPISGHRSVSWYQQTPGQGLQFLFEYFSETQRNKGNFPGRFSGRQFSNSRSEMNVSTLELGDSALYLCASSLPQGDLETQYFGPGTRLLVL.

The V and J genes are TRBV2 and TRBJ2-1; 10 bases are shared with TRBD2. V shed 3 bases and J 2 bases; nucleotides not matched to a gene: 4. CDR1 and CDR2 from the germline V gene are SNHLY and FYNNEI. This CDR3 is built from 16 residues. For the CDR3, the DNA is TGTGCCAGCAGTGAGTCTAGCGGGGGAACCTACAATGAGCAGTTCTTC. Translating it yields CASSESSGGTYNEQFF.

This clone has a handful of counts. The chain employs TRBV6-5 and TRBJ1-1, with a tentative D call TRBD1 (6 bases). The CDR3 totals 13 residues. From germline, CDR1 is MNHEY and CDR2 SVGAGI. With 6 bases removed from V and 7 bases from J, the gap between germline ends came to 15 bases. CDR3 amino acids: CASRVPGGGEAFF. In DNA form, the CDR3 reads TGTGCCAGCAGGGTTCCGGGGGGCGGTGAAGCTTTCTTT.

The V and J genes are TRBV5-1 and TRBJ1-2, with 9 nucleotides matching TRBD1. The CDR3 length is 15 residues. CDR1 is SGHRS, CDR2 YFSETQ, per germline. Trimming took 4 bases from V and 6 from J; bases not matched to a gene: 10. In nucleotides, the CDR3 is TGCGCCAGCAGCCTTAGGACAGGGGAGCTCGATGGCTACACCTTC. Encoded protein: CASSLRTGELDGYTF.